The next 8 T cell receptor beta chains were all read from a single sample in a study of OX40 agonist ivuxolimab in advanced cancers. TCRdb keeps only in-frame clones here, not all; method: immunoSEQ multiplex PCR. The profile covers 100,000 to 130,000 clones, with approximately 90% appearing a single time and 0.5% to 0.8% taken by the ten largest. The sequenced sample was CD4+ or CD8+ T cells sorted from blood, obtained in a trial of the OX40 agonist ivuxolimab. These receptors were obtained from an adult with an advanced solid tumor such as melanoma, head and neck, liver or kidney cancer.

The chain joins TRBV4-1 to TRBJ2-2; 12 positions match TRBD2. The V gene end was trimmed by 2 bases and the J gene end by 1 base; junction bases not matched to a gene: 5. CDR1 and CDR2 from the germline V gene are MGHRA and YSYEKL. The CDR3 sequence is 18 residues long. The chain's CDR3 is CASSQPGLAGRNTGELFF. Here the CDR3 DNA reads TGCGCCAGCAGCCAACCCGGACTAGCGGGAAGGAACACCGGGGAGCTGTTTTTT.

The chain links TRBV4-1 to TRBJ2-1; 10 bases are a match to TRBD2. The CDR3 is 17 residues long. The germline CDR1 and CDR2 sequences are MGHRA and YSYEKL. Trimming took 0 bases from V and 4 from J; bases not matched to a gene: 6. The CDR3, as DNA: TGCGCCAGCAGCCAAGAATTGGCTAGCGGGGGATACAATGAGCAGTTCTTC. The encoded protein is CASSQELASGGYNEQFF.

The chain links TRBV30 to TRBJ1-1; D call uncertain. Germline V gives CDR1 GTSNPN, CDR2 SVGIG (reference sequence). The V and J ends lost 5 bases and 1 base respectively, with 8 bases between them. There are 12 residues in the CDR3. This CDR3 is CAWWVGNTEAFF. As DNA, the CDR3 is TGTGCCTGGTGGGTGGGGAACACTGAAGCTTTCTTT.

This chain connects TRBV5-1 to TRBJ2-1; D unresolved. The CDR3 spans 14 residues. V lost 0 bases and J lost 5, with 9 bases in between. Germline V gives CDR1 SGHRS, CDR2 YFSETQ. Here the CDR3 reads CASSLVGRNNEQFF. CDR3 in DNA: TGCGCCAGCAGCTTGGTTGGACGGAACAATGAGCAGTTCTTC.

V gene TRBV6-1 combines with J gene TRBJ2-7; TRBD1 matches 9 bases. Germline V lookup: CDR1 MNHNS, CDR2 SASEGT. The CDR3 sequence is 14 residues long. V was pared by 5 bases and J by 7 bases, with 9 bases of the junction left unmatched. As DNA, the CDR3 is TGTGCCAGCAGTCCGACAGGGGGAGGTTGGGAGCAGTACTTC. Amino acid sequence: CASSPTGGGWEQYF.

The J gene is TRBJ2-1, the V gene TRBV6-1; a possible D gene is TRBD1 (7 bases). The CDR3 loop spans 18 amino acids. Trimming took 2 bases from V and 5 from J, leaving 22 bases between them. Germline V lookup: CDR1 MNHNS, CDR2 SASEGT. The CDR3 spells CASSEKAGGWGTNNEQFF. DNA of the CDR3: TGTGCCAGCAGTGAAAAGGCAGGGGGGTGGGGAACGAACAATGAGCAGTTCTTC.

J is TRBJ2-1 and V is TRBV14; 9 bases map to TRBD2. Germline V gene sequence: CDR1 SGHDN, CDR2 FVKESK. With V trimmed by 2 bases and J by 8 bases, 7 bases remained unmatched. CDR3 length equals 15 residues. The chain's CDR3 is CASSQNRAGGHEQFF. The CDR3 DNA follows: TGTGCCAGCAGCCAAAACAGAGCGGGGGGCCATGAGCAGTTCTTC. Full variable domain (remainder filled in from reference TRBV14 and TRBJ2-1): EAGVTQFPSHSVIEKGQTVTLRCDPISGHDNLYWYRRVMGKEIKFLLHFVKESKQDESGMPNNRFLAERTGGTYSTLKVQPAELEDSGVYFCASSQNRAGGHEQFFGPGTRLTVL.

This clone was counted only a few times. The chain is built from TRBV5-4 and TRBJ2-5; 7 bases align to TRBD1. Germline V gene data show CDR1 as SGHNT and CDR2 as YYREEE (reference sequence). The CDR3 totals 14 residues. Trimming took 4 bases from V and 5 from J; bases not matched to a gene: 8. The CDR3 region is CASSGYEGAETQYF. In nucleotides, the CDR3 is TGTGCCAGCAGCGGGTATGAGGGGGCTGAGACCCAGTACTTC.